This TCR beta chain is drawn from a study of neurological immune-mediated disorders. The study's findings and limits: No CDR3 amino acid sequences recurred among expanded clones across subjects, suggesting private repertoires in all groups.

Between the trimmed V and J ends, which lost 7 bases and 0 bases, there was a span of 9 bases. Germline V gene sequence: CDR1 SQVTM, CDR2 ANQGSEA. This CDR3 has 12 amino acids. The unsorted libraries had their origin in 2 million PBMCs stored at -80 C. The cDNA came from 5'RACE, which used 10-nucleotide random UMIs. MiXCR, run by TCRdb on the 5' RACE reads, gives a single entry per CDR3 protein. The sample consists of tens of thousands of distinct CDR3 sequences, about 15% of them appearing once. This clonotype was recorded once. Its antigen remains unknown. The gene calls are TRBV29-1 and TRBJ1-1; D gene unclear. The receptor was isolated from a woman between 40 and 50 years old in good health. Sequencing was carried out using PBMCs. Written as DNA, the CDR3 is TGCAGCGGACGGGTCATGAACACTGAAGCTTTCTTT. Its translation: CSGRVMNTEAFF.